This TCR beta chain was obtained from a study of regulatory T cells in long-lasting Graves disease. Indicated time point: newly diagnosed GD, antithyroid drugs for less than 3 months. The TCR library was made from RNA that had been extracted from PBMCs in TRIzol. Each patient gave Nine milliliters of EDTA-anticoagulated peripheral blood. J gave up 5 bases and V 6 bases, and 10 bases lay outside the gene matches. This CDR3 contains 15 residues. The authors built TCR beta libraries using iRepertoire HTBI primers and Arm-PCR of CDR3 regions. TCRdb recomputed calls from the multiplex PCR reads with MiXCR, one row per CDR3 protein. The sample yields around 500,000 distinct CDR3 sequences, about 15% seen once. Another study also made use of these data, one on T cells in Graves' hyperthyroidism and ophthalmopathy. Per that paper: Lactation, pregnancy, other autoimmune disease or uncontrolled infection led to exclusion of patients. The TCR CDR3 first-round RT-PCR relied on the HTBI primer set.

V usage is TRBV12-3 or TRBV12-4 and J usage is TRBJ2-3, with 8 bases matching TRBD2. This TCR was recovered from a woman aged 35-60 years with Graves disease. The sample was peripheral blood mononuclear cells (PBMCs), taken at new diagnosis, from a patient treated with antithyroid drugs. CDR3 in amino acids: CASSKIRGGIDTQYF. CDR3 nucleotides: TGTGCCAGCAGCAAAATCCGGGGGGGAATAGATACGCAGTATTTT.